The following is a TCR beta chain sequence with its context. Produced via immunoSEQ multiplex PCR; TCRdb's table is partial and in-frame only. The table lists some 91,000 clones, 60% to 85% of them singletons, with roughly 6.6% in the top ten. The CDR3 has 15 amino acids. Trimming pared 1 base from V and 0 bases from J, leaving 9 bases between. The germline gives CDR1 SGHDN, CDR2 FVKESK. This sample was taken from a study of blood T cell repertoires in COVID-19. The V call is TRBV14, the J call TRBJ1-2; D perhaps matches TRBD1 (6 bases). This clonotype was sampled from a man aged 65 to 85 with acute or convalescent COVID-19. The specimen was peripheral blood. For the CDR3, the DNA is TGTGCCAGCAGCCAAGGACAGGCATCTAACTATGGCTACACCTTC. It translates to CASSQGQASNYGYTF.